Below, 15 T cell receptor beta chains from the same sample are listed, as sequenced in a study of blood T cells in healthy people across ages (dated by TCRdb to about 2015). Library preparation employed 5' RACE. Sequencing was carried out with an Illumina HiSeq 2500. The second PCR ran for roughly 7 to 11 cycles and used a J-beta primer mix along with a sample-barcoded 5' primer. In-frame beta chains were kept once TCRdb had trimmed the public reads at Q25 with fastp and called clones with MiXCR. Each CDR3 protein gets just one entry, which takes the most common genes and DNA from the rows behind it. Recorded for this sample are approximately 600,000 distinct CDR3 sequences; 58% of them occurred a single time. About two fifths of the sample is in the top ten clones. Sequencing used blood. These receptors originate from a man in his 60s in good health.

This clonotype was detected many times. The chain links TRBV7-2 to TRBJ2-7, with TRBD1 matching 8 bases. The germline CDR1 and CDR2 sequences are SGHTA and FQGNSA. This CDR3 has 14 residues. The V segment lost 7 bases and the J segment 2 bases; nucleotides outside the gene matches: 7. For the CDR3, the DNA is TGTGCCAGCACCACCGGGACAGGACCCTACGAGCAGTACTTC. It specifies CASTTGTGPYEQYF.

This clonotype was counted only a few times. V usage is TRBV4-1 and J usage is TRBJ2-6; no definite D call. V dropped 0 bases and J dropped 1 base, with 4 bases sitting between them. The CDR3 consists of 15 residues. Germline loops: CDR1 MGHRA, CDR2 YSYEKL. The CDR3 region has the DNA TGCGCCAGCAGCCAAGAGTGGTCTGGGGCCAACGTCCTGACTTTC. Encoded protein: CASSQEWSGANVLTF.

The chain uses TRBV7-9 and TRBJ1-2; TRBD1 is a possible D gene (5 bases). The CDR3 consists of 16 residues. CDR1 is SEHNR and CDR2 is FQNEAQ in the germline V gene (reference sequence). With 1 base removed from V and 8 bases from J, the gap between germline ends came to 20 bases. CDR3 in DNA: TGTGCCAGCAGCTTAGGATCAGGGCCCCACCCTCGGGGCTACACCTTC. As protein: CASSLGSGPHPRGYTF.

V is TRBV14 and J is TRBJ2-5, with D perhaps given as TRBD1 or TRBD2 (5 bases each). CDR1 and CDR2 (germline): SGHDN, FVKESK. Deletions cut 1 base from V and 4 bases from J, with 10 bases between. The CDR3 contains 14 residues. CDR3 in DNA: TGTGCCAGCAGCCAAGGGGGGACGCGAGAGACCCAGTACTTC. Translating gives CASSQGGTRETQYF.

There are a few counts of this clonotype. The chain couples TRBV28 to TRBJ2-3; a weak D match, TRBD1 (5 bases). The V end was cut by 11 bases, the J end by 1 base, with 10 bases between. This CDR3 spans 12 amino acids. Germline CDR1 reads MDHEN; CDR2 reads SYDVKM. The CDR3 DNA reads TGTGCCTCCAGGGATCGCACAGATACGCAGTATTTT. Encoded protein: CASRDRTDTQYF.

This sequence joins TRBV12-5 and TRBJ2-6; D not certain. Germline CDR1 and CDR2: LGHNT and FRNRAP. Trimming pared 2 bases from V and 2 bases from J, leaving 7 bases between. The CDR3 spans 15 residues. CDR3 region: CASGLRVAGANVLTF. The CDR3 DNA sequence: TGTGCTAGTGGTTTGAGGGTAGCTGGGGCCAACGTCCTGACTTTC.

The rearrangement uses TRBV13 and TRBJ2-3; 12 nucleotides line up with TRBD2. J lost 4 bases, V lost 7 bases, and 6 bases had no gene match. The CDR3 length is 15 residues. Germline V gene data show CDR1 as PRHDT and CDR2 as FYEKMQ (reference sequence). The DNA of the CDR3 is TGTGCCAGCACCGCGACTAGCGGGAGTTCAGATACGCAGTATTTT. Its protein product is CASTATSGSSDTQYF.

Here the CDR3 reads CASSAGREGYTF. CDR3 nucleotides: TGTGCCAGCAGCGCGGGTAGAGAGGGCTACACCTTC. V usage is TRBV7-9 and J usage is TRBJ1-2, with D unresolved. The CDR3 spans 12 residues. Germline V gives CDR1 SEHNR, CDR2 FQNEAQ (reference sequence). V was cut by 5 bases and J by 8 bases, with 12 bases left in between.

The J gene is TRBJ2-1, the V gene TRBV7-2, with 9 bases matching TRBD1. Germline V gene lookup returns CDR1 SGHTA and CDR2 FQGNSA. There are 15 residues in the CDR3. J gave up 9 bases and V 4 bases, and 10 bases lay outside the gene matches. The CDR3 region has the DNA TGTGCCAGCAGCTCCCGAGGGGACAGGGCCCGTGAGCAGTTCTTC. Translated: CASSSRGDRAREQFF.

The rearrangement joins TRBV4-1 to TRBJ2-7, with D perhaps given as TRBD1 or TRBD2 (5 bases each). Trimming removed 4 bases from V and 2 bases from J, with 15 bases in between. Per germline, CDR1 MGHRA and CDR2 YSYEKL. The CDR3 totals 15 residues. The CDR3 bases are TGCGCCAGCAGCCTCGGGACGGCAAGCGCCTACGAGCAGTACTTC. This gives the protein CASSLGTASAYEQYF.

This clonotype was seen a few times. V and J are TRBV3-1 and TRBJ2-7; 10 nucleotides align to TRBD2. Trimming removed 3 bases from V and 3 bases from J; junction bases left unmatched: 2. CDR3 size: 14 residues. Looked up from germline, CDR1 is LGHDT and CDR2 is YNNKEL (reference sequence). The CDR3 region is CASSQSGGDYEQYF. In nucleotides, the CDR3 is TGTGCCAGCAGCCAGAGCGGGGGGGACTACGAGCAGTACTTC.

V and J are TRBV3-1 and TRBJ2-4; maybe TRBD2 (5 bases). The germline CDR1 and CDR2 sequences are LGHDT and YNNKEL (reference sequence). The CDR3 contains 12 residues. The V end lost 1 base, the J end lost 13 bases, and 11 bases lay between the germline ends. The CDR3 here is CASSQAGFEQYF. For the CDR3, the DNA is TGTGCCAGCAGCCAAGCGGGGTTTGAGCAGTACTTC.

This clonotype appeared many times. The V and J genes are TRBV25-1 and TRBJ2-7; 11 bases agree with TRBD2. V gave up 4 bases and J gave up 5 bases; unmatched junction bases: 1. The CDR3 totals 13 residues. Germline values: CDR1 MGHDK, CDR2 SYGVNS. The CDR3 DNA is TGTGCCAGCAGTGCACTAGCGGGGGACGAGCAGTACTTC. As protein: CASSALAGDEQYF.

The chain combines TRBV7-9 with TRBJ2-7, with 8 nucleotides matching TRBD2. J lost 0 bases, V lost 5 bases, and 3 bases had no gene match. CDR1 is SEHNR and CDR2 is FQNEAQ in the germline V gene (reference sequence). This CDR3 is 14 amino acids long. The CDR3 bases are TGTGCCAGCAGCCGCGGGGGGCCCTCCTACGAGCAGTACTTC. This gives the protein CASSRGGPSYEQYF.

The chain recombines TRBV2 with TRBJ1-6, with D possibly matching TRBD1 (5 bases). The CDR3 covers 15 residues. V was shortened by 6 bases and J by 0 bases, with 9 bases between the two germline ends. From germline, CDR1 is SNHLY and CDR2 FYNNEI. CDR3 in amino acids: CASRAGFSYNSPLHF. The CDR3 DNA sequence: TGTGCCAGCAGGGCAGGGTTCTCCTATAATTCACCCCTCCACTTT.